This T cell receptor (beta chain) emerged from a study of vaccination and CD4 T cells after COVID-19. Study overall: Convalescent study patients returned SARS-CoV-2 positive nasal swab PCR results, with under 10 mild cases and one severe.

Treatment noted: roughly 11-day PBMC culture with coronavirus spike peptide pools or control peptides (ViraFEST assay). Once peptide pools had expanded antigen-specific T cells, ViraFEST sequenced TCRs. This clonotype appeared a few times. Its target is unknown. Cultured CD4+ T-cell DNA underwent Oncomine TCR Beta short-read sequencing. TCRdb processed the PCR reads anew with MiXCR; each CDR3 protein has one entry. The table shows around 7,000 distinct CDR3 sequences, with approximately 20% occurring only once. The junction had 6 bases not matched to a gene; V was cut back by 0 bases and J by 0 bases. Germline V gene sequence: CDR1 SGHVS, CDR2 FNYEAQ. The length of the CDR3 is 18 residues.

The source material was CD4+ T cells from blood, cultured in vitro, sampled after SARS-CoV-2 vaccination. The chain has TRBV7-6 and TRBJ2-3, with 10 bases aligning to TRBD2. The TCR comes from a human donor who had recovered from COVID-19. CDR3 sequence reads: CASSLAPLAGGSTDTQYF. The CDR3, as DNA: TGTGCCAGCAGCTTAGCACCCTTAGCGGGAGGAAGCACAGATACGCAGTATTTT.